This record looks at one T cell receptor (beta chain) sequence and its context. Its target is unknown. Trimming took 6 bases from V and 3 from J, leaving 11 bases between them. The CDR3 runs to 13 residues. This sample is part of a study of T cell repertoires in cytomegalovirus infection. Background on the study: CMV epitopes used comprised recently identified HLA-C-restricted ones and well-studied HLA-B-restricted ones. CMV infection and matching HLA type were both indicated by public TCR beta signatures.

Study-wide results and limits: Dominant in the ex vivo response were TCR beta clonotypes restricted by HLA-C and specific for CMV. Summed frequency of public TCR beta families distinguished CMV carriers with the relevant HLA.

TCRdb recomputed calls from the reads with MiXCR, one row per CDR3 protein. The repertoire consists of 640,000 or so distinct CDR3 sequences, with approximately 33% occurring once and the leading ten covering 15% to 20%. The chain has TRBV12-3 or TRBV12-4 and TRBJ1-1; the D gene is possibly TRBD1 (5 bases). The receptor was derived from a human donor in good health (CMV status not recorded). Some clones in this sample may be carry-over from other donors' samples. The material sequenced was cultured PBMCs, taken from culture after CMV antigen stimulation. The CDR3 region has the DNA TGTGCCAGCAGAGAGGACATATACACTGAAGCTTTCTTT. Protein sequence: CASREDIYTEAFF.